These 11 T cell receptor beta chains were all obtained from the same sample, sequenced in a study of beta chain features in type 1 diabetes (dated by TCRdb to the late 2010s). Points the paper makes about the study in general: Type 1 diabetes patients showed a moderate but significant shortening of TCRB CDR3 length in all four CD4+ subsets.

Their recognized antigens are unknown. Library prep was done by the immunoSEQ multiplex PCR assay. The entire amount of isolated RNA was reverse transcribed using the High Capacity cDNA Reverse Transcription Kit, so the sequenced TCRB transcripts were expressed ones. Here the immuneACCESS table is served through TCRdb, limited to in-frame sequences with V and J called. Missing clones are a known gap in these copies; in checked studies unresolved V genes cover under half, and the rest lacks a known reason. Recorded for this sample are some 290,000 clones; roughly an eighth of them occurred a single time. Of the sample, 0.017% is held by the ten largest clones. The sample taken for sequencing was naive CD4+ T cells from blood. The cell subset or site label corresponds to: true naive CD4+ T cells. The receptors were gathered from a young man with type 1 diabetes.

The J gene is TRBJ1-1, the V gene TRBV4-2, with D uncertain. Germline lookup yields CDR1 LGHNA and CDR2 YNFKEQ. Trimming cost V 0 bases and J 3 bases, with 5 bases left between them. The CDR3 covers 13 residues. The CDR3 DNA is TGTGCCAGCAGCCAAGAGCGGGACACTGAAGCTTTCTTT. This gives the protein CASSQERDTEAFF.

V usage is TRBV28 and J usage is TRBJ2-1, with 9 bases lining up with TRBD2. CDR1 and CDR2 (germline): MDHEN, SYDVKM. CDR3 length: 16 residues. With V trimmed by 3 bases and J by 8 bases, 11 bases remained unmatched. DNA of the CDR3: TGTGCCAGCAGTTTCGAGTCGGCTAGCGGGAAGGATGAGCAGTTCTTC. Its translation: CASSFESASGKDEQFF.

V and J are TRBV6-1 and TRBJ1-2; D not certain. With 2 bases removed from V and 6 bases from J, the gap between germline ends came to 13 bases. This CDR3 has 14 amino acids. CDR1 is MNHNS and CDR2 is SASEGT in the germline V gene. The CDR3 DNA is TGTGCCAGCAGTGAAAGTGTCGGGGTGGATGGCTACACCTTC. Its translation: CASSESVGVDGYTF.

This clone occurred a few times. This sequence joins TRBV25-1 and TRBJ2-5; TRBD2 matches at 10 bases. Germline V gene lookup returns CDR1 MGHDK and CDR2 SYGVNS. CDR3 size: 16 residues. Germline trimming cut 1 base from V and 5 bases from J; bases unmatched to any gene: 7. The CDR3, as DNA: TGTGCCAGCAGTGAATCAGTAGGGACTAGCGTGGAGACCCAGTACTTC. As protein: CASSESVGTSVETQYF.

This chain uses TRBV28 with TRBJ1-1; D not certain. Germline CDR1 MDHEN, CDR2 SYDVKM. This CDR3 region has 13 residues. V lost 5 bases and J 11 bases, leaving 18 bases between the germline ends. The CDR3 protein is CASSTLTVKWAFF. The CDR3 DNA reads as TGTGCCAGCAGTACTCTCACCGTCAAGTGGGCTTTCTTT.

This clone turned up a few times. This sequence joins TRBV18 and TRBJ1-1; TRBD1 might be the D (6 bases). Trimming left V 5 bases short and J 3 bases short, with 10 bases between. The CDR3 is made up of 13 amino acids. Germline V gene sequence: CDR1 KGHSH, CDR2 LQKENI. CDR3 loop: CASSVGGDTEAFF. The CDR3 DNA follows: TGTGCCAGCTCAGTAGGGGGGGACACTGAAGCTTTCTTT.

V usage is TRBV5-1 and J usage is TRBJ2-5, with TRBD1 matching over 8 bases. V shed 2 bases, J shed 5 bases, and the junction held 5 bases outside the gene matches. CDR3 size: 14 residues. Germline loops: CDR1 SGHRS, CDR2 YFSETQ. The CDR3 nucleotides are TGCGCCAGCAGCTTAGGCAGGGGGCCGGAGACCCAGTACTTC. This codes for CASSLGRGPETQYF.

V gene TRBV28 combines with J gene TRBJ2-7, with 7 bases aligning to TRBD2. V lost 4 bases to trimming and J lost 4 bases; unmatched junction nucleotides: 1. Germline V CDR1 and CDR2: MDHEN, SYDVKM. This CDR3 contains 12 residues. CDR3 amino acids: CASSSGGYEQYF. The CDR3 DNA follows: TGTGCCAGCAGTTCCGGGGGGTACGAGCAGTACTTC.

In its sample, this clone was seen a few times. J is TRBJ2-7 and V is TRBV6-6, with D tentatively TRBD1 (6 bases). The CDR3 loop spans 13 amino acids. V lost 8 bases and J lost 7, with 18 bases in between. Per the germline V gene, CDR1 is MNHNY and CDR2 is SVGAGI (reference sequence). The chain's CDR3 is CASGRDNPEEQYF. The CDR3 DNA reads TGTGCCAGCGGCCGGGACAACCCCGAGGAGCAGTACTTC.

This clone has only a few counts. The genes are TRBV7-9 and TRBJ1-4; D gene ambiguous. V was shortened by 5 bases and J by 8 bases, with 9 bases between the two germline ends. The CDR3 runs to 12 residues. Germline CDR1 and CDR2: SEHNR and FQNEAQ (reference sequence). CDR3 nucleotide sequence: TGTGCCAGCAGCGCATCCGGGGAAAAACTGTTTTTT. Its protein is CASSASGEKLFF.

The rearrangement uses TRBV7-3 and TRBJ1-1; D unresolved. The germline gives CDR1 SGHTA, CDR2 FQGTGA. This CDR3 contains 14 residues. V shed 4 bases and J shed 1 base, with 10 bases lying between them. This chain's CDR3 is CASSSSPANTEAFF. CDR3 sequence (DNA): TGTGCCAGCAGCTCTAGTCCGGCGAACACTGAAGCTTTCTTT. Complete variable domain (other parts from reference TRBV7-3 and TRBJ1-1): GAGVSQTPSNKVTEKGKYVELRCDPISGHTALYWYRQSLGQGPEFLIYFQGTGAADDSGLPNDRFFAVRPEGSVSTLKIQRTERGDSAVYLCASSSSPANTEAFFGQGTRLTVV.